Below, 2 T cell receptor beta chains from the same sample are listed, as sequenced in a study of blood T cell repertoires in COVID-19. Here immunoSEQ multiplex PCR was the method, and the copy in TCRdb shows in-frame clones only, minus some. The profile covers roughly 190,000 clones, with 75% to 95% appearing a single time and roughly 0.56% taken by the ten largest. Specimen: peripheral blood. These receptors came from a man aged 45-65 years with acute or convalescent COVID-19.

The V gene is TRBV5-4, the J gene TRBJ2-3, with 10 nucleotides matching TRBD2. With V trimmed by 5 bases and J by 0 bases, 12 bases remained unmatched. There are 18 residues in the CDR3. Per germline, CDR1 SGHNT and CDR2 YYREEE (reference sequence). The CDR3 protein is CASSQGLAGGTSTDTQYF. CDR3 DNA sequence: TGTGCCAGCAGTCAAGGGTTAGCGGGAGGCACTAGCACAGATACGCAGTATTTT.

The rearrangement uses TRBV7-9 and TRBJ2-4; 8 nucleotides match TRBD2. The germline gives CDR1 SEHNR, CDR2 FQNEAQ (reference sequence). V was pared by 4 bases and J by 7 bases, with 6 bases of the junction left unmatched. The CDR3 covers 14 residues. The CDR3 loop is CASSSGTGGNIQYF. For the CDR3, the DNA is TGTGCCAGCAGCTCAGGGACGGGAGGGAACATTCAGTACTTC.